Presented here are 25 T cell receptor beta chains from one specimen sequenced in a study of T-cell reconstitution after alpha-beta-depleted transplantation in children (dated by TCRdb to the mid-2010s). The sample's treatment or condition, from its label and the paper: allogeneic hematopoietic cell transplantation with graft depleted of TCRalphabeta T cells and CD19 B cells. The library was produced with PCR. Reads for this sample came from an Illumina HiSeq 2500. TCR library preparation used molecular barcoding, with unique molecular identifiers applied to normalize quantification of the TCRbeta repertoire. TCRdb applied fastp at Q25 and MiXCR to the public reads, then kept only in-frame beta chains. CDR3 protein duplicates are merged, each entry listing the most common genes and DNA. The sample profile shows about 350,000 distinct CDR3 sequences; roughly 17% of them were found once. The ten largest clones take up approximately 44% of the sample.

The sequences come from PBMCs, mostly from graft donor cells, collected 360 days after TCRalphabeta/CD19-depleted stem cell transplant. The receptors come from a male patient between 2 and 10 years old who had a stem cell transplant for acute lymphoblastic leukemia, so the T cells may come from the graft donor.

This chain uses TRBV5-1 with TRBJ1-2; no clear D. Germline CDR1 SGHRS, CDR2 YFSETQ. There are 13 residues in the CDR3. The germline V and J ends were trimmed by 2 bases and 7 bases, with 12 bases remaining between them. CDR3 loop: CASSFSGASGYTF. The CDR3, as DNA: TGCGCCAGCAGCTTCTCGGGTGCGTCTGGCTACACCTTC.

The gene calls are TRBV4-3 and TRBJ1-2; 7 bases match TRBD1. The CDR3 is 19 residues long. V lost 0 bases and J lost 4; bases outside the gene matches: 17. The germline CDR1 and CDR2 sequences are LGHNA and YSLEER. The CDR3 DNA follows: TGCGCCAGCAGCCAAGATCGTCGACAGGGCGTTGACGGAATCTATGGCTACACCTTC. Encoded protein: CASSQDRRQGVDGIYGYTF.

This clonotype has more than one count but fewer than ten. J is TRBJ2-1 and V is TRBV4-3, with D possibly called TRBD1 or TRBD2 (5 bases each). CDR3 length equals 15 residues. Germline loops: CDR1 LGHNA, CDR2 YSLEER. Trimming shortened V by 3 bases and J by 6 bases, and 15 bases separated the two germline ends. This CDR3 is CASSQARDLLNEQFF. The CDR3 DNA is TGCGCCAGCAGCCAGGCCAGGGACCTTCTCAATGAGCAGTTCTTC.

This clonotype was counted only a few times. The junction departs from the called germline gene at one end, perhaps through a read error. The chain uses TRBV12-3 or TRBV12-4 and TRBJ2-2; 9 bases are a match to TRBD2. The CDR3 totals 18 residues. The CDR3, as DNA: TGTGCCAGCAGCTTAGTCTATGGGTTAGCGGGAGAGGACGGGGAGCTGTTTTTT. The encoded protein is CASSLVYGLAGEDGELFF.

Ten or more counts support this clonotype. As DNA, the CDR3 is TGTGCCAGCAGCCCACAGGGTTCCTACGAGCAGTACTTC. This translates into CASSPQGSYEQYF. The V and J genes are TRBV11-1 and TRBJ2-7, with D possibly TRBD1 on 6 matching bases. Trimming removed 5 bases from V and 1 base from J, with 9 bases in between. The CDR3 is 13 residues long. The germline CDR1 and CDR2 sequences are SGHAT and FQDESV (reference sequence).

The genes are TRBV12-3 or TRBV12-4 and TRBJ2-3; 7 positions match TRBD2. With V trimmed by 7 bases and J by 4 bases, 14 bases remained unmatched. The CDR3 is made up of 16 amino acids. This chain's CDR3 is CASTPLRGIEADTQYF. The CDR3 DNA is TGTGCCAGCACACCGTTGCGGGGGATCGAGGCAGATACGCAGTATTTT.

The chain recombines TRBV4-1 with TRBJ2-1; 8 nucleotides align to TRBD2. Germline V lookup: CDR1 MGHRA, CDR2 YSYEKL. V was pared by 1 base and J by 3 bases, with 20 bases of the junction left unmatched. The CDR3 runs 21 residues. This CDR3 reads CASSQGGRGQAGVVVYNEQFF. The CDR3 DNA sequence: TGCGCCAGCAGCCAAGGGGGCCGTGGTCAAGCGGGAGTGGTGGTCTACAATGAGCAGTTCTTC.

V gene TRBV4-2 combines with J gene TRBJ2-1; D uncertain. Germline V gives CDR1 LGHNA, CDR2 YNFKEQ. The CDR3 runs 15 residues. With 6 bases removed from V and 7 bases from J, the gap between germline ends came to 19 bases. This chain's CDR3 is CASSRRVGSSNEQFF. The CDR3 DNA sequence: TGTGCCAGCAGTCGAAGGGTGGGTAGCTCTAATGAGCAGTTCTTC.

This clonotype appeared many times. A read error may account for a junction end that differs from germline. V and J are TRBV5-1 and TRBJ2-1; TRBD2 matches at 13 bases. Germline V gives CDR1 SGHRS, CDR2 YFSETQ. The CDR3 runs to 16 residues. CDR3 coding DNA: TGTGCCAGCAGCTTAAGGACTAGCGGGAGCTACAATGAGCAGTTCTTC. This sequence encodes CASSLRTSGSYNEQFF.

V usage is TRBV12-3 or TRBV12-4 and J usage is TRBJ1-1; D not certain. Trimming stripped 0 bases from V and 6 bases from J, with 11 bases between. The CDR3 length is 14 residues. The CDR3 DNA follows: TGTGCCAGCAGTTTAGCGAAGGGAGGGTCTGAAGCTTTCTTT. Amino acid sequence: CASSLAKGGSEAFF.

The chain combines TRBV7-9 with TRBJ1-2; 7 nucleotides agree with TRBD1. V trimming: 2 bases; J trimming: 3 bases; junction bases outside the gene matches: 12. Germline values: CDR1 SEHNR, CDR2 FQNEAQ (reference sequence). This CDR3 contains 17 residues. DNA of the CDR3: TGTGCCAGCAGCTTACCCCCGACAGGGAAATATGACTATGGCTACACCTTC. This translates into CASSLPPTGKYDYGYTF.

This rearrangement joins TRBV6-2 or TRBV6-3 to TRBJ2-3, with D possibly being TRBD1 (5 bases). Near its end, the DNA agrees better with TRBJ1-5, so the J call may be wrong. This CDR3 contains 16 residues. Germline assignment: CDR1 MNHEY and CDR2 SVGEGT. CDR3 sequence: CASSYSTSGRGDTQHF. The CDR3 region has the DNA TGTGCCAGCAGTTACTCGACTAGCGGGAGGGGAGATACGCAGCATTTT.

The CDR3 spells CASSARVGIQYF. The CDR3 region has the DNA TGTGCCAGCAGCGCCAGGGTGGGCATTCAGTACTTC. This rearrangement joins TRBV9 to TRBJ2-4; a possible D gene is TRBD1 (5 bases). Germline V gene sequence: CDR1 SGDLS, CDR2 YYNGEE. Trimming cost V 3 bases and J 9 bases, with 10 bases left between them. The CDR3 covers 12 residues.

This clonotype was detected many times. J is TRBJ2-1 and V is TRBV6-5; perhaps TRBD2 as D (5 bases). The CDR3 covers 15 residues. Trimming removed 2 bases at V and 0 bases at J, with 8 bases between. Germline lookup yields CDR1 MNHEY and CDR2 SVGAGI. The DNA of the CDR3 is TGTGCCAGCAGTTACCGGGGATTCTCCTACAATGAGCAGTTCTTC. Its translation is CASSYRGFSYNEQFF.

In its sample, this clonotype was seen a few times. The rearrangement uses TRBV4-3 and TRBJ1-1; D possibly corresponds to TRBD1 (5 bases). This CDR3 contains 19 residues. CDR1 is LGHNA and CDR2 is YSLEER in the germline V gene. V lost 1 base and J 3 bases, leaving 24 bases between the germline ends. The CDR3 is CASSQVSLRTWGEDTEAFF. The CDR3 DNA is TGCGCCAGCAGCCAAGTAAGCCTCCGGACCTGGGGGGAGGACACTGAAGCTTTCTTT.

The chain employs TRBV4-1 and TRBJ2-7; D is uncertain. The V gene's germline CDR1 is MGHRA and CDR2 YSYEKL. The CDR3 has 15 residues. With 1 base removed from V and 3 bases from J, the gap between germline ends came to 13 bases. The chain's CDR3 is CASSQGSAPVYEQYF. The CDR3 coding sequence is TGCGCCAGCAGCCAAGGGTCCGCCCCAGTCTACGAGCAGTACTTC.

V and J are TRBV20-1 and TRBJ2-3, with TRBD2 matching over 11 bases. Germline CDR1 reads DFQATT; CDR2 reads SNEGSKA (reference sequence). CDR3 length: 15 amino acids. The V and J ends lost 6 bases and 7 bases, in that order; junction bases with no gene match: 12. The CDR3 DNA follows: TGCAGTGCAAAGGGACTAGCGGTTAACAGTAATACGCAGTATTTT. Its protein product is CSAKGLAVNSNTQYF.

The gene calls are TRBV28 and TRBJ2-7; D ambiguous. Deletions cut 7 bases from V and 1 base from J, with 14 bases between. CDR1 and CDR2 from the germline V gene are MDHEN and SYDVKM. CDR3 length equals 14 residues. This chain's CDR3 is CASTPLGLSYEQYF. CDR3 nucleotides: TGTGCCAGCACTCCGTTGGGGTTATCCTACGAGCAGTACTTC.

This chain connects TRBV3-1 to TRBJ2-1; D is perhaps TRBD2 (8 bases). This CDR3 contains 15 residues. The V end lost 2 bases, the J end lost 9 bases, and 17 bases lay between the germline ends. Germline loops: CDR1 LGHDT, CDR2 YNNKEL (reference sequence). DNA for the CDR3: TGTGCCAGCAGCCAACTCGGACTAGCAGGGGGTGAGCAGTTCTTC. This codes for CASSQLGLAGGEQFF.

This clonotype is judged hyperexpanded. V is TRBV11-2 and J is TRBJ2-1; D is undetermined. Germline CDR1 SGHAT, CDR2 FQNNGV. This CDR3 has 13 residues. With 5 bases removed from V and 8 bases from J, the gap between germline ends came to 13 bases. The CDR3 DNA reads as TGTGCCAGCAGCCTTACTTGGGGTCATGAGCAGTTCTTC. Translated: CASSLTWGHEQFF.

The chain links TRBV27 to TRBJ2-7; D may be TRBD1 (6 bases). The germline V gene encodes CDR1 MNHEY and CDR2 SMNVEV (reference sequence). The CDR3 length is 14 residues. Trimming left V 6 bases short and J 1 base short, with 13 bases between. DNA for the CDR3: TGTGCCAGCAGCACAGGGTCCGCTTCCTACGAGCAGTACTTC. Protein sequence: CASSTGSASYEQYF.

The rearrangement joins TRBV6-4 to TRBJ2-7, with a weak D call TRBD2 (5 bases). The CDR3 loop spans 18 amino acids. Germline V gene lookup returns CDR1 MRHNA and CDR2 SNTAGT. Trimming cost V 5 bases and J 3 bases, with 26 bases left between them. CDR3 sequence reads: CASSPARHSGHRDYEQYF. Written as DNA, the CDR3 is TGTGCCAGCAGTCCCGCGCGTCATTCGGGTCACCGGGACTACGAGCAGTACTTC.

This clonotype was detected a few times. V usage is TRBV14 and J usage is TRBJ2-7; the D gene is possibly TRBD2 (6 bases). This CDR3 is 15 amino acids long. Germline loops: CDR1 SGHDN, CDR2 FVKESK. V was clipped by 1 base and J by 0 bases, with 10 bases between them. CDR3 DNA sequence: TGTGCCAGCAGCCAAGTTAGCGGCTTCTCCTACGAGCAGTACTTC. Encoded protein: CASSQVSGFSYEQYF.

This clonotype was seen a few times. The chain joins TRBV15 to TRBJ2-6, with TRBD2 identical over 9 bases. The CDR3 consists of 18 residues. Per the germline V gene, CDR1 is LNHNV and CDR2 is YYDKDF (reference sequence). With 3 bases clipped from V and 2 bases from J, the junction kept 8 bases outside the gene matches. CDR3 sequence reads: CATSSSLGTSPGANVLTF. The CDR3 DNA is TGTGCCACCAGCAGCAGCCTTGGGACTAGCCCTGGGGCCAACGTCCTGACTTTC.

This clonotype has at least ten counts. The gene calls are TRBV19 and TRBJ2-2; D not certain. Trimming removed 1 base from V and 7 bases from J, with 4 bases in between. Looked up from germline, CDR1 is LNHDA and CDR2 is SQIVND (reference sequence). The CDR3 is 12 residues long. The CDR3 protein is CASSIGGGELFF. The DNA for the CDR3 is TGTGCCAGTAGTATAGGAGGCGGGGAGCTGTTTTTT.